The 22 T cell receptor beta chains below all came from one sample that was sequenced in a study of cytomegalovirus exposure and HLA in healthy donors. With 60 Vbeta and 13 Jbeta primers, the PCR was carried out. The data were produced by immunoSEQ multiplex PCR, yet TCRdb's version contains in-frame clones alone and is incomplete. The table has about 160,000 clones, about 64% seen once. Source material: PBMCs. These receptor sequences come from a woman aged 60-75 years in good health and CMV-seropositive.

This rearrangement joins TRBV2 to TRBJ1-5; D is uncertain. V was clipped by 6 bases and J by 7 bases, with 13 bases between them. The V gene's germline CDR1 is SNHLY and CDR2 FYNNEI. This CDR3 has 13 residues. The CDR3 DNA sequence: TGTGCCAGCAGCGGCAAGGGAGGACAGCCCCAGCATTTT. Its translation is CASSGKGGQPQHF.

This clone was counted a single time. The chain recombines TRBV27 with TRBJ2-7, with TRBD2 matching over 7 bases. J was trimmed by 2 bases and V by 5 bases; bases with no gene match: 6. Looked up from germline, CDR1 is MNHEY and CDR2 is SMNVEV (reference sequence). This CDR3 has 14 amino acids. CDR3 nucleotides: TGTGCCAGCAGTCACAGACTAGCCCCCTACGAGCAGTACTTC. Residues: CASSHRLAPYEQYF.

The chain links TRBV10-3 to TRBJ2-7; weak D call: TRBD2 (6 bases). The germline gives CDR1 ENHRY, CDR2 SYGVKD. V was cut by 8 bases and J by 3 bases, with 14 bases left in between. The CDR3 runs to 13 residues. For the CDR3, the DNA is TGTGCCATCGGGGGGACGGAGCTCTACGAGCAGTACTTC. It specifies CAIGGTELYEQYF.

The V gene is TRBV13, the J gene TRBJ2-7; D gene ambiguous. V lost 5 bases, J lost 2 bases, and 7 bases lay in between. CDR3 length: 12 residues. Germline loops: CDR1 PRHDT, CDR2 FYEKMQ (reference sequence). CDR3 in DNA: TGTGCCAGCAGCCTAAAAGCCTACGAGCAGTACTTC. It codes for CASSLKAYEQYF.

J is TRBJ1-2 and V is TRBV5-1; D is perhaps TRBD1 (5 bases). With 0 bases removed from V and 3 bases from J, the gap between germline ends came to 9 bases. Germline V lookup: CDR1 SGHRS, CDR2 YFSETQ. The CDR3 contains 14 residues. This chain's CDR3 is CASSLGGADYGYTF. Here the CDR3 DNA reads TGCGCCAGCAGCTTGGGGGGCGCGGACTATGGCTACACCTTC.

The chain combines TRBV5-1 with TRBJ1-1; no reliable D call. Deletions cut 0 bases from V and 5 bases from J, with 8 bases between. The CDR3 length is 13 residues. From germline, CDR1 is SGHRS and CDR2 YFSETQ. Here the CDR3 DNA reads TGCGCCAGCAGCTTGGTCGGGGATACTGAAGCTTTCTTT. Translated, it gives CASSLVGDTEAFF.

The chain employs TRBV10-2 and TRBJ2-7, with D perhaps TRBD2 (5 bases). The V end was cut by 8 bases, the J end by 6 bases, with 23 bases between. Germline CDR1 is WSHSY and CDR2 is SAAADI. CDR3 size: 15 residues. CDR3 sequence reads: CASRPAGGIRSEQYF. DNA for the CDR3: TGCGCCAGCCGCCCGGCGGGCGGTATCAGATCCGAGCAGTACTTC.

This chain links TRBV29-1 with TRBJ2-1, with TRBD2 identical over 8 bases. CDR3 length equals 15 residues. The germline V gene encodes CDR1 SQVTM and CDR2 ANQGSEA. V gave up 1 base and J gave up 4 bases; unmatched junction bases: 6. CDR3 sequence (DNA): TGCAGCGTTGAAGTAACTAGCGGCTATTACAATGAGCAGTTCTTC. Its translation is CSVEVTSGYYNEQFF.

The V gene is TRBV10-2, the J gene TRBJ1-2; 10 nucleotides align to TRBD1. Germline CDR1 is WSHSY and CDR2 is SAAADI. J lost 2 bases, V lost 6 bases, and 6 bases had no gene match. The CDR3 totals 15 residues. CDR3: CASRGETGGNYGYTF. CDR3 DNA sequence: TGCGCCAGCAGAGGGGAGACAGGGGGCAACTATGGCTACACCTTC.

This clone was found a few times. The chain links TRBV6-4 to TRBJ2-3, with D unresolved. CDR1 is MRHNA and CDR2 is SNTAGT in the germline V gene. The V end lost 0 bases, the J end lost 2 bases, and 3 bases lay between the germline ends. The CDR3 has 13 amino acids. The CDR3, as DNA: TGTGCCAGCAGTGACTCCAACACAGATACGCAGTATTTT. This gives the protein CASSDSNTDTQYF.

A word on this clone: At one end, the junction sequence differs from germline, possibly due to a read error. The same CDR3 arises from other DNA sequences in this sample as well. V gene TRBV4-1 combines with J gene TRBJ2-5, with D perhaps matching TRBD2 (6 bases). Per germline, CDR1 MGHRA and CDR2 YSYEKL. The CDR3 totals 14 residues. CDR3 sequence reads: CASSQVREEETQYF. The CDR3 bases are TGCGCCAGCAGCCAAGTGAGGGAGGAAGAGACTCAGTACTTC.

V gene TRBV7-6 combines with J gene TRBJ2-7; tentatively, D is TRBD2 (6 bases). Germline assignment: CDR1 SGHVS and CDR2 FNYEAQ. The CDR3 loop spans 14 amino acids. Trimming removed 1 base at V and 2 bases at J, with 9 bases between. CDR3 nucleotides: TGTGCCAGCAGCTTAGTGCGGGAAACCTACGAGCAGTACTTC. Translating gives CASSLVRETYEQYF.

The rearrangement joins TRBV7-9 to TRBJ2-1, with 9 nucleotides matching TRBD2. From germline, CDR1 is SEHNR and CDR2 FQNEAQ (reference sequence). J gave up 0 bases and V 3 bases, and 0 bases lay outside the gene matches. CDR3 length equals 15 residues. The CDR3 coding sequence is TGTGCCAGCAGCTTTAGCGGGAGCTCCTACAATGAGCAGTTCTTC. As protein: CASSFSGSSYNEQFF.

The chain uses TRBV28 and TRBJ2-3, with D uncertain. From germline, CDR1 is MDHEN and CDR2 SYDVKM. The CDR3 runs 15 residues. V lost 5 bases and J 0 bases, leaving 12 bases between the germline ends. In nucleotides, the CDR3 is TGTGCCAGCAGTCCTAATATATTTAGCACAGATACGCAGTATTTT. Protein product: CASSPNIFSTDTQYF.

V usage is TRBV5-4 and J usage is TRBJ2-7; 7 bases are shared with TRBD1. Germline V gene lookup returns CDR1 SGHNT and CDR2 YYREEE (reference sequence). V shed 1 base, J shed 0 bases, and the junction held 1 base outside the gene matches. This CDR3 has 14 residues. The CDR3: CASSLKGASYEQYF. CDR3 in DNA: TGTGCCAGCAGCTTGAAGGGGGCCTCCTACGAGCAGTACTTC. Filled out from reference TRBV5-4 and TRBJ2-7, the complete variable domain reads ETGVTQSPTHLIKTRGQQVTLRCSSQSGHNTVSWYQQALGQGPQFIFQYYREEENGRGNFPPRFSGLQFPNYSSELNVNALELDDSALYLCASSLKGASYEQYFGPGTRLTVT.

This chain connects TRBV29-1 to TRBJ2-5, with a weak D call TRBD1 (6 bases). V lost 2 bases to trimming and J lost 5 bases, with 18 bases between them. The CDR3 runs 15 residues. Germline V gene lookup returns CDR1 SQVTM and CDR2 ANQGSEA. The CDR3 region has the DNA TGCAGCGTTGAAAGGTCGGACAGTTGGGGGGAGACCCAGTACTTC. The encoded protein is CSVERSDSWGETQYF.

This clone was picked up a small number of times. V is TRBV5-4 and J is TRBJ2-3; TRBD2 matches at 7 bases. Per the germline V gene, CDR1 is SGHNT and CDR2 is YYREEE (reference sequence). This CDR3 has 16 amino acids. With V trimmed by 3 bases and J by 0 bases, 7 bases remained unmatched. DNA of the CDR3: TGTGCCAGCAGCTACCGACTAGCTGGGAGCACAGATACGCAGTATTTT. Protein: CASSYRLAGSTDTQYF.

The rearrangement joins TRBV5-5 to TRBJ1-4; D unresolved. V lost 0 bases and J 5 bases, leaving 17 bases between the germline ends. Germline V gives CDR1 SGHKS, CDR2 YYEKEE (reference sequence). This CDR3 is built from 17 residues. The CDR3 bases are TGTGCCAGCAGCTTGGACGGAGGCGTAACTGTAAATGAAAAACTGTTTTTT. Protein product: CASSLDGGVTVNEKLFF.

This clone was recorded only once. The V call is TRBV18, the J call TRBJ1-2, with D possibly matching TRBD1 (5 bases). Trimming took 8 bases from V and 2 from J, leaving 15 bases between them. CDR1 KGHSH and CDR2 LQKENI come from the germline V gene. There are 14 residues in the CDR3. The CDR3 reads CASNTDRANYGYTF. The CDR3 coding sequence is TGTGCCAGCAACACCGACAGAGCGAACTATGGCTACACCTTC.

The CDR3 DNA follows: TGTGCCAGTAGTATTGCACAGGGGGGAGAGACCCAGTACTTC. Its protein product is CASSIAQGGETQYF. The rearrangement uses TRBV19 and TRBJ2-5, with 8 bases matching TRBD1. The CDR3 consists of 14 residues. V was pared by 3 bases and J by 4 bases, with 4 bases of the junction left unmatched. Germline CDR1 LNHDA, CDR2 SQIVND (reference sequence).

The CDR3 loop reads CAWKGTLSYEQYF. The CDR3 DNA reads TGTGCCTGGAAGGGGACACTCTCCTACGAGCAGTACTTC. The rearrangement joins TRBV30 to TRBJ2-7; perhaps TRBD1 as D (6 bases). Germline V gene data show CDR1 as GTSNPN and CDR2 as SVGIG (reference sequence). The CDR3 contains 13 residues. Trimming removed 4 bases at V and 0 bases at J, with 10 bases between.

The rearrangement joins TRBV7-2 to TRBJ2-3; no clear D. V was shortened by 5 bases and J by 4 bases, with 7 bases between the two germline ends. CDR3 length: 12 residues. Per germline, CDR1 SGHTA and CDR2 FQGNSA. Here the CDR3 reads CASSPLADTQYF. Here the CDR3 DNA reads TGTGCCAGCAGCCCCCTAGCAGATACGCAGTATTTT.